One and the same sample provided the 15 T cell receptor beta chains below, sequenced in a study of T cell responses to AZD1222 COVID-19 vaccine. Assay used: immunoSEQ multiplex PCR; TCRdb lists only in-frame clones, some missing. This table holds 70,000 to 90,000 clones, 86% found once. The specimen was peripheral blood, collected on day 0 of AZD1222 vaccination. Source of these receptors: an adult in good health.

The V gene is TRBV11-2, the J gene TRBJ2-2, with TRBD2 matching 9 bases. In germline, CDR1 is SGHAT, CDR2 FQNNGV. After removal of 5 bases from V and 7 bases from J, the junction contained 11 bases not matched to a gene. CDR3 length: 16 amino acids. CDR3 DNA: TGTGCCAGCAGCCCCGGTAGCGGGAGATACGGCGGGGAGCTGTTTTTT. Its protein product is CASSPGSGRYGGELFF.

The chain carries TRBV2 and TRBJ2-1; 8 nucleotides line up with TRBD2. V shed 2 bases and J 4 bases; nucleotides not matched to a gene: 4. Germline values: CDR1 SNHLY, CDR2 FYNNEI. This CDR3 comprises 15 residues. CDR3 in amino acids: CASSEMTSAYNEQFF. The DNA of the CDR3 is TGTGCCAGCAGTGAAATGACTAGCGCTTACAATGAGCAGTTCTTC.

This clone has just a few counts. The V and J genes are TRBV7-6 and TRBJ1-1; 10 positions agree with TRBD1. Germline V gene data show CDR1 as SGHVS and CDR2 as FNYEAQ. V lost 5 bases and J lost 1; bases outside the gene matches: 4. The CDR3 is 15 residues long. The CDR3 loop is CASSQGQGKNTEAFF. CDR3 DNA: TGTGCCAGCAGCCAGGGACAGGGGAAGAACACTGAAGCTTTCTTT. Using reference TRBV7-6 and TRBJ1-1 for the parts outside the CDR3, the full variable domain is GAGVSQSPRYKVTKRGQDVALRCDPISGHVSLYWYRQALGQGPEFLTYFNYEAQQDKSGLPNDRFSAERPEGSISTLTIQRTEQRDSAMYRCASSQGQGKNTEAFFGQGTRLTVV.

Turning to this clone: Distinct nucleotide sequences in the sample also encode this CDR3. The gene calls are TRBV18 and TRBJ2-7; tentatively, D is TRBD2 (6 bases). V was shortened by 6 bases and J by 5 bases, with 11 bases between the two germline ends. There are 12 residues in the CDR3. The germline CDR1 and CDR2 sequences are KGHSH and LQKENI. The CDR3 nucleotides read TGTGCCAGCTCCCCCTCGGGGGACGAGCAGTACTTC. Its protein is CASSPSGDEQYF. Full variable domain (remainder filled in from reference TRBV18 and TRBJ2-7): NAGVMQNPRHLVRRRGQEARLRCSPMKGHSHVYWYRQLPEEGLKFMVYLQKENIIDESGMPKERFSAEFPKEGPSILRIQQVVRGDSAAYFCASSPSGDEQYFGPGTRLTVT.

This chain uses TRBV6-5 with TRBJ1-1; D is unclear. CDR1 and CDR2 (germline): MNHEY, SVGAGI. This CDR3 has 11 residues. The V end lost 8 bases, the J end lost 3 bases, and 7 bases lay between the germline ends. The CDR3 DNA reads TGTGCCAGCGGTCGGGACACTGAAGCTTTCTTT. Translation: CASGRDTEAFF.

This clone has just one count. The V gene is TRBV19, the J gene TRBJ2-1; D is perhaps TRBD2 (5 bases). V lost 4 bases, J lost 10 bases, and 8 bases lay in between. This CDR3 has 11 residues. Germline CDR1 is LNHDA and CDR2 is SQIVND (reference sequence). The CDR3, as DNA: TGTGCCAGTAGTAGAGGGTACGAGCAGTTCTTC. Residues: CASSRGYEQFF.

The genes are TRBV7-8 and TRBJ1-2, with a weak D call TRBD1 (5 bases). V lost 5 bases and J lost 0, with 13 bases in between. Per the germline V gene, CDR1 is SGHVS and CDR2 is FQNEAQ. The CDR3 is 15 amino acids. The CDR3 DNA reads as TGTGCCAGCAGCGTCCGGGGCCCTACTAACTATGGCTACACCTTC. It is translated as CASSVRGPTNYGYTF.

CDR3 in amino acids: CATLKGGDGYTF. The CDR3 nucleotides are TGTGCCACCCTTAAAGGCGGGGATGGCTACACCTTC. This chain connects TRBV27 to TRBJ1-2; D is undetermined. Germline V CDR1 and CDR2: MNHEY, SMNVEV (reference sequence). CDR3 size: 12 residues. V was clipped by 10 bases and J by 6 bases, with 15 bases between them.

The chain uses TRBV10-3 and TRBJ2-2; TRBD1 matches at 7 bases. CDR3 size: 18 residues. The trim removed 2 bases at V and 0 bases at J, leaving 9 bases unmatched. CDR1 is ENHRY, CDR2 SYGVKD, per germline. The CDR3, as DNA: TGTGCCATCAGTGAGCCACGACCTGGGACAGCGAACACCGGGGAGCTGTTTTTT. This sequence encodes CAISEPRPGTANTGELFF.

This rearrangement joins TRBV7-3 to TRBJ1-1; D unclear. CDR1 and CDR2 from the germline V gene are SGHTA and FQGTGA. This CDR3 spans 13 amino acids. V shed 0 bases and J shed 3 bases, with 5 bases lying between them. CDR3 DNA sequence: TGTGCCAGCAGCTTAACTTCTTACACTGAAGCTTTCTTT. Its protein is CASSLTSYTEAFF.

This chain joins TRBV27 and TRBJ2-7; D is perhaps TRBD2 (7 bases). V was shortened by 4 bases and J by 3 bases, with 22 bases between the two germline ends. The CDR3 sequence is 17 residues long. Germline CDR1 reads MNHEY; CDR2 reads SMNVEV (reference sequence). The CDR3, as DNA: TGTGCCAGCAGTTACACTTGGGGGGGCGAGAGTCACTACGAGCAGTACTTC. Protein: CASSYTWGGESHYEQYF.

This chain connects TRBV12-3 or TRBV12-4 to TRBJ1-1; no clear D gene. The V gene lost 5 bases and the J gene lost 3 bases, with 7 bases spanning the gap. The CDR3 is made up of 12 amino acids. The CDR3 DNA sequence: TGTGCCAGCAGTGCGACGGACACTGAAGCTTTCTTT. This translates into CASSATDTEAFF.

The sample holds one count of this clone. This chain joins TRBV28 and TRBJ2-7, with 7 bases aligning to TRBD1. The germline V gene encodes CDR1 MDHEN and CDR2 SYDVKM. CDR3 length: 15 amino acids. Trimming took 4 bases from V and 2 from J; bases not matched to a gene: 8. The CDR3 loop is CASSSPGDRAYEQYF. The DNA of the CDR3 is TGTGCCAGCAGTTCGCCCGGGGACAGAGCCTACGAGCAGTACTTC.

The CDR3 is CASSYGGLGQANEKLFF. Here the CDR3 DNA reads TGTGCCAGCAGTTATGGGGGTCTGGGACAGGCTAATGAAAAACTGTTTTTT. The V gene is TRBV28, the J gene TRBJ1-4, with TRBD1 matching 8 bases. The CDR3 runs to 17 residues. V lost 4 bases and J lost 3; bases outside the gene matches: 10. CDR1 is MDHEN, CDR2 SYDVKM, per germline.

In this sample, this clone turned up a few times. The rearrangement joins TRBV7-9 to TRBJ2-2; 7 bases match TRBD1. Unmatched junction bases numbered 11, after V lost 11 bases and J lost 5 bases. This CDR3 region has 14 residues. In germline, CDR1 is SEHNR, CDR2 FQNEAQ (reference sequence). The CDR3 region has the DNA TGTGCCTGCAAGAGGGGGCCGGAGACCGGGGAGCTGTTTTTT. It specifies CACKRGPETGELFF.